The text below deals with one TCR beta chain. TCRdb re-called the 5' RACE reads through MiXCR, storing one row per CDR3 protein. Here the sample spans hundreds of thousands of distinct CDR3 sequences, 8.7% being singletons. These data come from a study of T cells after yellow fever vaccination. This sample comprised CD4+ T cells sorted from PBMCs, obtained 5 days after the yellow fever booster vaccination. The clonotype originates from a man aged 18 to 30 who received the YFV17D yellow fever vaccine.

CDR3 residues: CAISPGTGVYEQYF. CDR3 nucleotides: TGTGCCATCAGCCCCGGGACAGGGGTCTACGAGCAGTACTTC. This chain uses TRBV10-3 with TRBJ2-7, with 10 bases aligning to TRBD1. Looked up from germline, CDR1 is ENHRY and CDR2 is SYGVKD. V lost 6 bases and J lost 3; bases outside the gene matches: 5. This CDR3 is built from 14 residues.